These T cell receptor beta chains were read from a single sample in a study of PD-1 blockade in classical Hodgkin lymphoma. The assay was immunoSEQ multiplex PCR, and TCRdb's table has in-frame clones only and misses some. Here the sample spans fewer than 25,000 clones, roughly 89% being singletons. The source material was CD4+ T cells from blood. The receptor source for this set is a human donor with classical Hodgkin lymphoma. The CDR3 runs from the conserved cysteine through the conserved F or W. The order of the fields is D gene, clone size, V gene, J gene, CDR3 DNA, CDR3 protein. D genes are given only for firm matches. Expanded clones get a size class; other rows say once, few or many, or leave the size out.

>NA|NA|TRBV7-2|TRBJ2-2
TGTGCCAGCAGCTACAGGTCCGGGGTGGGCGGCGGGGAGCTGTTTTTT
CASSYRSGVGGGELFF
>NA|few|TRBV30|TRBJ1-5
TGTGCCTGGAGTTGGAGAAAGTCGGGGAACAGTCAGCCCCAGCATTTT
CAWSWRKSGNSQPQHF
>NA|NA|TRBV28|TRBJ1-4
TGTGCCAGCAGTGGGGTCGCCACCGGTGAAAAACTGTTTTTT
CASSGVATGEKLFF
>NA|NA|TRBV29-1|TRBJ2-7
TGCAGCGCCGGAGGGGGCCGCTCCTACGAGCAGTACTTC
CSAGGGRSYEQYF
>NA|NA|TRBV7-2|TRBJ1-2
TGTGCCAGCAGCTTAGCAGAGGACTATGGCTACACCTTC
CASSLAEDYGYTF
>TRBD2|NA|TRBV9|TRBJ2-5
TGTGCCAGCAGCGTAGATGGTAGCGGGGGGGTGAAAGAGACCCAGTACTTC
CASSVDGSGGVKETQYF
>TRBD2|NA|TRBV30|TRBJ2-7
TGTGCCTGGGCTAGCGGGAGGGCCGGGGCCTACGAGCAGTACTTC
CAWASGRAGAYEQYF
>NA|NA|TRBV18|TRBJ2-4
TGTGCCAGCTCACCACTCCCAACTAGCTCCCTACAAAACATTCAGTACTTC
CASSPLPTSSLQNIQYF
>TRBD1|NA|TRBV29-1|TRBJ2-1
TGCAGCGTTGAAGACCCCCAGGGGGCGGACAATGAGCAGTTCTTC
CSVEDPQGADNEQFF
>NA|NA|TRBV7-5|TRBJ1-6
TGTGTCAGAAGCGGGGGGGACAGGGCGAATTCACCCCTCCACTTT
CVRSGGDRANSPLHF
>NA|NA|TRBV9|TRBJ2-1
TGTGCCAGCGGAGGGCCCCGCCCCTACAATGAGCAGTTCTTC
CASGGPRPYNEQFF
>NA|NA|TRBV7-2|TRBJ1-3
TGTGCCAGCAGCTTCGACACTGGAAACACCATATATTTT
CASSFDTGNTIYF
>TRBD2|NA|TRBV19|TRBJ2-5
TGTGCCAGTAGTGGGACTAGCGGGTCATGGGGTGAGACCCAGTACTTC
CASSGTSGSWGETQYF
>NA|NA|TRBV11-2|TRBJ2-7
TGTGCCAGCAGCACGACTACTCTGACTTCCCACGAGCAGTACTTC
CASSTTTLTSHEQYF
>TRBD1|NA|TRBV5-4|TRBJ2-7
TGTGCCAGCAGCTTGGGACTCGGACAGGGATTGGACGAGCAGTACTTC
CASSLGLGQGLDEQYF
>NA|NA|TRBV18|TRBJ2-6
TGTGCCAGCTCACCTACACTACGGAGTTCAAGCTCTGGGGCCAACGTCCTGACTTTC
CASSPTLRSSSSGANVLTF
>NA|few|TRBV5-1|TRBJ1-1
TGCGCCAGCAGCCCGGGGGGCCTGAACACTGAAGCTTTCTTT
CASSPGGLNTEAFF
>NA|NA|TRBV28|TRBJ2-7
TGTGCCAGCAGTTTAAGGGCCAAGGGAGTACCCTACGAGCAGTACTTC
CASSLRAKGVPYEQYF
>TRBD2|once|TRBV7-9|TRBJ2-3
TGTGCCAGCAGCCACAGGAGACTAGCGGGAGATACGCAGTATTTT
CASSHRRLAGDTQYF
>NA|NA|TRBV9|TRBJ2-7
TGTGCCAGCAGCGTAGAACCTAGCATCGACGAGCAGTACTTC
CASSVEPSIDEQYF
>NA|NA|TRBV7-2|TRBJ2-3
TGTGCCAGCAGCTTAAAGAGGGGAACTGGAGAGCAGTATTTT
CASSLKRGTGEQYF
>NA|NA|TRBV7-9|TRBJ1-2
TGTGCCAGCAGCTTAGAACAGGGTGGAGGCTACACCTTC
CASSLEQGGGYTF
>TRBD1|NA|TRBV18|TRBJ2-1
TGTGCCAGCTCACCCCGGGACAGCAATGAGCAGTTCTTC
CASSPRDSNEQFF
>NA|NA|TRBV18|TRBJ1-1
TGTGCCAGCTCACCAGGTAGAGGGGCCAACACTGAAGCTTTCTTT
CASSPGRGANTEAFF
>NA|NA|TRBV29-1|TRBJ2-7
TGCAGCTCCGGGGACGGACGTTACGAGCAGTACTTC
CSSGDGRYEQYF
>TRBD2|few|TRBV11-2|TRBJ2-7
TGTGCCAGCAGTTCCGGACTAGGGAGGTACTTC
CASSSGLGRYF
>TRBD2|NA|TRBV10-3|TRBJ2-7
TGTGCCATCAGTGGGGGAGGGGCGTCCTACGAGCAGTACTTC
CAISGGGASYEQYF
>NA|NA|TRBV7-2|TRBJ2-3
TGTGCCAGCAGCTTAGGCGCACATTTAAGCACAGATACGCAGTATTTT
CASSLGAHLSTDTQYF
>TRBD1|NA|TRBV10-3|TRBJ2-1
TGTGCCATCAGTGAGTCGATAAACAGGGGCAATGAGCAGTTCTTC
CAISESINRGNEQFF
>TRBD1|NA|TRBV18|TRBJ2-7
TGTGCCAGCTCACCCCAGACAGGGAGCGAGCAGTACTTC
CASSPQTGSEQYF
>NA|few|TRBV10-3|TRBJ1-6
TGTGCCATCAAAGGGGAACAGAATTCACCCCTCCACTTT
CAIKGEQNSPLHF
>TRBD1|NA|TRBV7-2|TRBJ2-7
TGTGCCAGCAGCTTAAGGGGACAGGGGGCTTTGCAGTACTTC
CASSLRGQGALQYF
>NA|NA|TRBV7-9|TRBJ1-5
TGTGCCAGCAGCCAAGATCTAGGAGGCGATCAGCCCCAGCATTTT
CASSQDLGGDQPQHF
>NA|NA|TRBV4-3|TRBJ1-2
TGCGCCAGCAGCCAAGCGGGGGGAGAGAGTATCTATGGCTACACCTTC
CASSQAGGESIYGYTF
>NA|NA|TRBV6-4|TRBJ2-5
TGTGCCAGCAGTGTGACAGTCCAAGAGACCCAGTACTTC
CASSVTVQETQYF
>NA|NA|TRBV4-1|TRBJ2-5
TGCGCCAGCAGCCAAGACCCGGGGACCGAGACCCAGTACTTC
CASSQDPGTETQYF
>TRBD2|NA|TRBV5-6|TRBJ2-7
TGTGCCAGCAGCTTGGGGGCTAGCGGGAGAGGATACGAGCAGTACTTC
CASSLGASGRGYEQYF
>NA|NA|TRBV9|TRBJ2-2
TGTGCCAGCAGCGTAGCGCCAGGAGACACCGGGGAGCTGTTTTTT
CASSVAPGDTGELFF
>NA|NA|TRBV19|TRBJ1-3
TGTGCCAGTAATTCACAGACGGGCGCGAAAAGGACCATATATTTT
CASNSQTGAKRTIYF
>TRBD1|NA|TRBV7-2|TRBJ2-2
TGTGCCAGCAGCACCGACAGGGGCGCCGGGGAGCTGTTTTTT
CASSTDRGAGELFF
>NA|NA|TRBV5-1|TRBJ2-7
TGCGCCAGCAGGGCCGGGCCTTCAGTGTCCTACGAGCAGTACTTC
CASRAGPSVSYEQYF
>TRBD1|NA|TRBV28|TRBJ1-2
TGTGCCAGCCAGGGACAGGGAAGTGGCTACACCTTC
CASQGQGSGYTF
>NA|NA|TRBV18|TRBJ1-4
TGTGCCAGCTCACCGACATCAAATGAAAAACTGTTTTTT
CASSPTSNEKLFF
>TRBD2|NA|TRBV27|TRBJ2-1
TGTGCCAGCAGGCCACTAGCGGGGGTATACAATGAGCAGTTCTTC
CASRPLAGVYNEQFF
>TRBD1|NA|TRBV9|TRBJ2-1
TGTGCCAGCAGCGCCGACCCCACGGGACAGTGGAATGAGCAGTTCTTC
CASSADPTGQWNEQFF
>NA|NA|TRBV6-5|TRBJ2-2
TGTGCCAGCAGGCTCCGGGGATGGAACACCGGGGAGCTGTTTTTT
CASRLRGWNTGELFF
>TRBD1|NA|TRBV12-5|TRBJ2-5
TGTGCTAGTGGTTTGATGACAGGGGTGGGAGAGACCCAGTACTTC
CASGLMTGVGETQYF